This T cell receptor (beta chain) was recorded in a study of OX40 agonist ivuxolimab in advanced cancers. Overall study: Dose-escalation subjects each had hepatocellular carcinoma, melanoma, renal cell or head and neck cancer. Study-wide findings and caveats: Antigen specificity remained undetermined for the expanded peripheral T cells. On average, CD8+ T cells showed a greater number of expanded clones than CD4+. With doses of 0.1 to 3.0 mg/kg, CD4+ and CD8+ blood T cells had undergone clonal expansion by week 6.

The germline gives CDR1 GTSNPN, CDR2 SVGIG (reference sequence). The CDR3 is 13 amino acids. V shed 5 bases and J shed 3 bases, with 14 bases lying between them. As for this clone: Antigen: not known.

Method: immunoSEQ multiplex PCR; TCRdb's copy keeps in-frame clones and lacks some. The repertoire holds 78,000 or so clones, around 90% seen once, with roughly 0.44% in the top ten. This rearrangement joins TRBV30 to TRBJ2-7; D may be TRBD1 (6 bases). This clonotype was obtained from an adult with an advanced solid tumor such as melanoma, head and neck, liver or kidney cancer. The source material was CD4+ or CD8+ T cells sorted from blood, sampled in a trial of the OX40 agonist ivuxolimab. CDR3 amino acids: CAWCAGAYYEQYF. In DNA form, the CDR3 reads TGTGCCTGGTGTGCAGGGGCCTACTACGAGCAGTACTTC.